This entry concerns a single T cell receptor beta chain. These data come from a study of cytomegalovirus exposure and HLA in healthy donors. The CDR3 runs 15 residues. CDR1 and CDR2 (germline): MDHEN, SYDVKM. The PCR employed 60 Vbeta primers together with 13 Jbeta primers. The authors' processing: An analysis performed later counted 81 million or so unique TCR beta chains (around 11 million of them shared). Repertoires were generated with immunoSEQ multiplex PCR, while TCRdb's copy carries only in-frame clones and drops some. Clone size and V and J calls were adopted from that table, with D and trimming inferred from the DNA. This sample has 210,000 or so clones, with 70% to 85% found just once.

The TCR sequence derives from a woman aged 55-69 years in good health and CMV-seropositive. Sequencing used PBMCs. The chain joins TRBV28 to TRBJ2-5; a weak D match, TRBD2 (5 bases). The DNA end is more similar to TRBJ2-7, so the J call may be wrong. CDR3 coding DNA: TGTGCCAGCACCCCCCGCCCCGGGGTTGGTAACGAGCAGTACTTC. It specifies CASTPRPGVGNEQYF.